The 20 T cell receptor beta chains reported below all come from one sample, sequenced in a study of T-cell memory formation after mild COVID-19. TCRdb passed the 5' RACE reads through MiXCR, listing each CDR3 protein once. The sample holds a few hundred thousand distinct CDR3 sequences, approximately 10% seen once. The source material was PBMCs or a T cell subset sorted from them (not recorded which). All receptors come from a man aged 18 to 30 who had mild COVID-19 (a few samples of this study predate the infection). Cell type and time point are not known.

This clonotype was recorded a few times. The CDR3 here is CASISGRRQETQYF. The CDR3 DNA reads as TGTGCCAGCATCTCGGGACGGCGGCAGGAGACCCAGTACTTC. The chain has TRBV6-2 or TRBV6-3 and TRBJ2-5; perhaps D is TRBD1 or TRBD2 (5 bases each). The germline gives CDR1 MNHEY, CDR2 SVGEGT. The CDR3 consists of 14 residues. The V end lost 7 bases, the J end lost 5 bases, and 17 bases lay between the germline ends.

This sequence joins TRBV2 and TRBJ1-1; D perhaps matches TRBD1 (5 bases). V was cut by 8 bases and J by 5 bases, with 12 bases left in between. CDR1 and CDR2 (germline): SNHLY, FYNNEI. CDR3 length: 12 residues. CDR3 amino acids: CASLGGWTEAFF. Here the CDR3 DNA reads TGTGCCAGCCTGGGGGGGTGGACTGAAGCTTTCTTT.

V and J are TRBV29-1 and TRBJ2-1; 8 bases align to TRBD1. J gave up 9 bases and V 2 bases, and 3 bases lay outside the gene matches. There are 12 residues in the CDR3. CDR1 is SQVTM and CDR2 is ANQGSEA in the germline V gene. Here the CDR3 reads CSVEPQGGEQFF. CDR3 sequence (DNA): TGCAGCGTTGAACCACAGGGGGGTGAGCAGTTCTTC.

The J gene is TRBJ2-3, the V gene TRBV4-2; possible D gene TRBD2, 6 bases. Germline CDR1 is LGHNA and CDR2 is YNFKEQ. The CDR3 runs to 16 residues. Trimming stripped 1 base from V and 1 base from J, with 12 bases between. CDR3 region: CASSQVRRAGTDTQYF. As DNA, the CDR3 is TGTGCCAGCAGCCAAGTAAGGAGGGCCGGCACAGATACGCAGTATTTT.

The chain is built from TRBV5-6 and TRBJ1-1; TRBD1 agrees at 11 bases. Per germline, CDR1 SGHDT and CDR2 YYEEEE. The J segment lost 4 bases and the V segment lost 0 bases, leaving 2 bases of the junction unmatched. The CDR3 is made up of 15 amino acids. CDR3 region: CASSLGGTGGTEAFF. The CDR3, as DNA: TGTGCCAGCAGCTTGGGCGGGACAGGGGGCACTGAAGCTTTCTTT.

The table lists this clonotype with many counts. J is TRBJ2-3 and V is TRBV12-3 or TRBV12-4; D may be TRBD1 or TRBD2 (5 bases each). The V and J ends lost 0 bases and 1 base respectively, with 8 bases between them. The CDR3 is made up of 15 amino acids. The CDR3 loop is CASSLAGTGTDTQYF. Written as DNA, the CDR3 is TGTGCCAGCAGTTTAGCGGGGACCGGCACAGATACGCAGTATTTT.

This clonotype appeared a few times. The DNA of the CDR3 is TGTGCCATCAGAGATAATAGATCGGGGGGCGAGCAGTACTTC. It encodes CAIRDNRSGGEQYF. The chain employs TRBV10-3 and TRBJ2-7, with 7 bases fitting TRBD2. Germline V gene sequence: CDR1 ENHRY, CDR2 SYGVKD. The CDR3 contains 14 residues. Germline trimming cut 6 bases from V and 6 bases from J; bases unmatched to any gene: 11.

The table lists this clonotype with a few counts. This chain connects TRBV27 to TRBJ1-3; D may be TRBD1 (6 bases). The CDR3 has 16 residues. The V gene lost 6 bases and the J gene lost 0 bases, with 15 bases spanning the gap. CDR1 is MNHEY, CDR2 SMNVEV, per germline (reference sequence). The CDR3 sequence: CASRPLRDTSGNTIYF. The CDR3, as DNA: TGTGCCAGCAGGCCTCTCCGGGACACCTCTGGAAACACCATATATTTT.

V is TRBV20-1 and J is TRBJ1-2; D is undetermined. The CDR3 totals 11 residues. V was shortened by 6 bases and J by 10 bases, with 15 bases between the two germline ends. CDR1 and CDR2 (germline): DFQATT, SNEGSKA (reference sequence). The CDR3 DNA is TGCAGTGCCCCCTCTGGGAAGCACTACACCTTC. Amino acids: CSAPSGKHYTF.

The gene calls are TRBV7-9 and TRBJ2-5, with 9 nucleotides matching TRBD1. The trim removed 4 bases at V and 5 bases at J, leaving 11 bases unmatched. The CDR3 length is 16 residues. The germline gives CDR1 SEHNR, CDR2 FQNEAQ (reference sequence). The CDR3 bases are TGTGCCAGCAGCTCGCACAGGGACAGGGAAGGGGAGACCCAGTACTTC. This gives the protein CASSSHRDREGETQYF.

The chain employs TRBV20-1 and TRBJ2-7; D could derive from TRBD1 or TRBD2 (5 bases each). The V end was cut by 3 bases, the J end by 2 bases, with 14 bases between. This CDR3 comprises 14 residues. CDR1 is DFQATT, CDR2 SNEGSKA, per germline (reference sequence). CDR3 DNA sequence: TGCAGTGCTAGGTCCGCGCAGGGAGCCTACGAGCAGTACTTC. It specifies CSARSAQGAYEQYF.

This clonotype was found once. The chain carries TRBV6-5 and TRBJ2-1, with 12 bases fitting TRBD2. Germline assignment: CDR1 MNHEY and CDR2 SVGAGI. Trimming cost V 3 bases and J 8 bases; bases outside gene matches: 5. The CDR3 loop spans 15 amino acids. This CDR3 reads CASSYKTSGGYEQFF. CDR3 in DNA: TGTGCCAGCAGTTATAAGACTAGCGGGGGCTATGAGCAGTTCTTC.

Only a few counts were recorded for this clonotype. This sequence joins TRBV7-9 and TRBJ1-5, with D unclear. The CDR3 contains 14 residues. Trimming took 1 base from V and 4 from J, leaving 8 bases between them. The germline V gene encodes CDR1 SEHNR and CDR2 FQNEAQ (reference sequence). CDR3 loop: CASSLESGNQPQHF. DNA for the CDR3: TGTGCCAGCAGCTTAGAATCAGGTAATCAGCCCCAGCATTTT.

The V gene is TRBV4-2, the J gene TRBJ1-6; tentative D call: TRBD1 (6 bases). This CDR3 spans 17 amino acids. Trimming shortened V by 0 bases and J by 9 bases, and 18 bases separated the two germline ends. Germline V gene sequence: CDR1 LGHNA, CDR2 YNFKEQ. In DNA, the CDR3 is TGTGCCAGCAGCCAAGAGGCGCGTGGGCGAGGGGGTTCACCCCTCCACTTT. This codes for CASSQEARGRGGSPLHF.

In this sample, this clonotype turned up a few times. V is TRBV14 and J is TRBJ2-3; 8 bases are shared with TRBD1. V shed 5 bases and J 1 base; nucleotides not matched to a gene: 8. The CDR3 is made up of 16 amino acids. Germline lookup yields CDR1 SGHDN and CDR2 FVKESK. CDR3 bases: TGTGCCAGCAGCGACCGACAGGGGACGGGCACAGATACGCAGTATTTT. It specifies CASSDRQGTGTDTQYF.

The chain has TRBV20-1 and TRBJ2-5; D possibly matches TRBD1 or TRBD2 (5 bases each). This CDR3 contains 11 residues. V shed 1 base and J shed 5 bases, with 5 bases lying between them. The germline CDR1 and CDR2 sequences are DFQATT and SNEGSKA (reference sequence). The CDR3: CSARGGETQYF. Here the CDR3 DNA reads TGCAGTGCTAGAGGGGGGGAGACCCAGTACTTC.

This clonotype came up a few times. This chain joins TRBV7-8 and TRBJ2-7, with D possibly TRBD1 on 5 matching bases. V dropped 1 base and J dropped 3 bases, with 13 bases sitting between them. CDR3 length: 15 amino acids. CDR1 SGHVS and CDR2 FQNEAQ come from the germline V gene. CDR3 DNA: TGTGCCAGCAGCTTAGGTCGGACATTAAACTACGAGCAGTACGTC. This gives the protein CASSLGRTLNYEQYV.

Only one count was recorded for this clonotype. The chain has TRBV5-1 and TRBJ1-1; a weak D match, TRBD1 (5 bases). Trimming pared 2 bases from V and 4 bases from J, leaving 15 bases between. Germline loops: CDR1 SGHRS, CDR2 YFSETQ. This CDR3 is built from 15 residues. CDR3 protein: CASSFAGIRSTEAFF. The CDR3 region has the DNA TGCGCCAGCAGCTTTGCAGGGATTAGAAGCACTGAAGCTTTCTTT.

This clonotype was seen a few times. The chain links TRBV4-1 to TRBJ2-5; TRBD1 might be the D (5 bases). V lost 4 bases, J lost 1 base, and 16 bases lay in between. The CDR3 is 16 amino acids. The germline gives CDR1 MGHRA, CDR2 YSYEKL. The CDR3 bases are TGCGCCAGCAGCCCTTTCCCGGCCAGGGCCCAAGAGACCCAGTACTTC. Amino acid sequence: CASSPFPARAQETQYF.

This clonotype showed up many times. This chain connects TRBV7-2 to TRBJ2-1; 9 bases align to TRBD1. The germline V gene has CDR1 SGHTA and CDR2 FQGNSA. This CDR3 is 17 amino acids long. The V and J ends lost 5 bases and 6 bases, in that order; junction bases with no gene match: 14. In DNA, the CDR3 is TGTGCCAGCAGCACTCAATCCGGGACAGGGATCCGCAATGAGCAGTTCTTC. This translates into CASSTQSGTGIRNEQFF.